A selection of T cell receptor beta chains follows, all from one sample in a study of CD8 T cells in ankylosing spondylitis. Each CDR3 protein gets one entry after TCRdb re-called the 5' RACE reads with MiXCR. This table holds roughly 490,000 distinct CDR3 sequences, approximately 5.3% found once. The sample consisted of blood, either unsorted or a sorted T cell fraction (not recorded which). Source of these receptors: a male donor with ankylosing spondylitis. Both conserved end residues are part of each CDR3. D genes are given only for firm matches.

v_call,d_call,j_call,cdr3_aa
TRBV2,TRBD2,TRBJ2-1,CASSATSGGYNEQFF
TRBV29-1,TRBD2,TRBJ2-4,CSAASGSGKNIQYF
TRBV5-1,.,TRBJ2-1,CASRSGTQLNNEQFF
TRBV11-2,.,TRBJ2-3,CASSLYTSAPTDTQYF
TRBV7-2,TRBD2,TRBJ2-1,CASSLPGGYNEQFF
TRBV7-2,TRBD1,TRBJ2-7,CASSSTGGFEQYF
TRBV4-3,.,TRBJ1-2,CASSQGAGAVLYGYTF
TRBV2,TRBD1,TRBJ2-2,CASLDRAGTGELFF
TRBV5-1,.,TRBJ2-1,CASNPTATYNEQFF
TRBV5-1,.,TRBJ1-2,CASSLGEANYGYTF
TRBV29-1,.,TRBJ2-4,CSTSNQAKNIQYF
TRBV9,.,TRBJ1-6,CASSPWPPSPLHF
TRBV5-1,TRBD2,TRBJ2-1,CASSLVLAAIPSYNEQFF
TRBV7-3,.,TRBJ1-1,CASSPPPGLSTEAFF
TRBV12-3/TRBV12-4,.,TRBJ2-1,CASNYGSSYNEQFF